The clone carrying this T cell receptor beta chain was counted once. Its antigen is unknown. This entry belongs to a study of cytomegalovirus exposure and HLA in healthy donors. Despite likely unrecorded immune exposures, the donors were nominally healthy at the time of sampling. The PCR contained 60 Vbeta and 13 Jbeta primers. Repertoires were generated with immunoSEQ multiplex PCR, while TCRdb's copy carries only in-frame clones and drops some. The table has approximately 170,000 clones, about four fifths seen once; the top ten hold approximately 5%. The study, taken as a whole, reports: Prediction of most subjects' HLA-A and HLA-B alleles by TCR beta sequences was reportedly accurate.

The receptor was derived from a man younger than 45 in good health and CMV-seropositive. The sequencing sample was made of PBMCs.

Written as DNA, the CDR3 is TGCGCCAGCAGCCCACGGGACTATGGCTACACCTTC. Translating gives CASSPRDYGYTF. The V and J genes are TRBV5-1 and TRBJ1-2; no reliable D call. This CDR3 region has 12 residues. V was trimmed by 4 bases and J by 3 bases, leaving 7 bases between them. In germline, CDR1 is SGHRS, CDR2 YFSETQ.